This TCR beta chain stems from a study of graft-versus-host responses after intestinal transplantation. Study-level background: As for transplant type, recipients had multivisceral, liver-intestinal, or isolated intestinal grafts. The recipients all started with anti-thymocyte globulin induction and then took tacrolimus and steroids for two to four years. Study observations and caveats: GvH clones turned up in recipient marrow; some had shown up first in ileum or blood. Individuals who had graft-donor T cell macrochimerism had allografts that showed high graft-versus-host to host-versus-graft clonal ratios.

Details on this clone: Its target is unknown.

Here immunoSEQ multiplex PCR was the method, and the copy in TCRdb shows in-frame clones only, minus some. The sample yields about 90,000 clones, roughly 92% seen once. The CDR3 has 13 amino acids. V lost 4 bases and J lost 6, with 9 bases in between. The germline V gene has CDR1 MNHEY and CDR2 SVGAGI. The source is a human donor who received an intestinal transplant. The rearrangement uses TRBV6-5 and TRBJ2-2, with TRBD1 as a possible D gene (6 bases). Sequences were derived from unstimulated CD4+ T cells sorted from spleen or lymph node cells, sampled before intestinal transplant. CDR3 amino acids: CASSWTEAGELFF. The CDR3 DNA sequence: TGTGCCAGCAGTTGGACAGAGGCCGGGGAGCTGTTTTTT.